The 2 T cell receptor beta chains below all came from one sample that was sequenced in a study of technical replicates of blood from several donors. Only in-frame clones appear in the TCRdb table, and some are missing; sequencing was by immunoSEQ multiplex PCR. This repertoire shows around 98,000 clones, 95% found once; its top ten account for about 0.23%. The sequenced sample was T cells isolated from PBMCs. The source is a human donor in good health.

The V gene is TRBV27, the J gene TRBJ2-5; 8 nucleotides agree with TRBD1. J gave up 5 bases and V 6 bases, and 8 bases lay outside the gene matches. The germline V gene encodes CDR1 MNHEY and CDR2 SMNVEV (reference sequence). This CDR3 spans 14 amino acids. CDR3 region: CASRRQGSMETQYF. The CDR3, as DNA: TGTGCCAGCAGAAGACAGGGGTCGATGGAGACCCAGTACTTC.

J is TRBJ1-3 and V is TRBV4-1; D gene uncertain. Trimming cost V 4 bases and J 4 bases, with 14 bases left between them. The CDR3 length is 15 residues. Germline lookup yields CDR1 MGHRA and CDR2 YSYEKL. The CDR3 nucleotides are TGCGCCAGCAGCCCGATAGGGAGGGAAGGAAACACCATATATTTT. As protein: CASSPIGREGNTIYF.